This T cell receptor (beta chain) came from a study of sequential checkpoint blockade in melanoma. Study-level background: Each arm's sequence ended with maintenance nivolumab.

Method: immunoSEQ multiplex PCR; TCRdb's copy keeps in-frame clones and lacks some. Altogether 15,000 to 20,000 clones are present, 72% being singletons, with the ten largest covering approximately 12%. V lost 6 bases to trimming and J lost 11 bases; unmatched junction nucleotides: 6. The CDR3 length is 11 residues. Germline-derived CDR1 and CDR2 are MDHEN and SYDVKM. Treatment meaning: randomized to nivolumab then ipilimumab (arm A) or the reverse (arm B). The receptor was derived from a human donor with melanoma. The input for sequencing was CD8+ T cells sorted from blood (inferred from file names), taken from a patient given nivolumab and ipilimumab in sequence. This chain joins TRBV28 and TRBJ2-5; the match to TRBD1 covers 7 bases. CDR3 loop: CASSTGVWQYF. The CDR3 DNA reads as TGTGCCAGCAGCACAGGGGTTTGGCAGTACTTC.